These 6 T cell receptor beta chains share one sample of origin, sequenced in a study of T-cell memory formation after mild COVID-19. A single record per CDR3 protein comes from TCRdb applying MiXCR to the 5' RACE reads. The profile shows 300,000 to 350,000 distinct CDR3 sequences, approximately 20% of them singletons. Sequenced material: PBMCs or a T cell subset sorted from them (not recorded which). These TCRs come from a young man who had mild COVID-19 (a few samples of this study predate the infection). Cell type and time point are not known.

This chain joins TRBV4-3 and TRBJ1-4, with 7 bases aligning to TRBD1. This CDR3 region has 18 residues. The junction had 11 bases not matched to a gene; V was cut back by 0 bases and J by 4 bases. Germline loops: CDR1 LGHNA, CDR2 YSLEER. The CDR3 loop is CASSQDPEGTDNNEKLFF. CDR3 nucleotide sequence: TGCGCCAGCAGCCAAGATCCGGAGGGGACAGATAATAATGAAAAACTGTTTTTT.

CDR3 loop: CAGKDTPNTEAFF. CDR3 in DNA: TGTGCCGGAAAAGACACCCCGAACACTGAAGCTTTCTTT. The genes are TRBV28 and TRBJ1-1; no reliable D call. V was trimmed by 11 bases and J by 1 base, leaving 14 bases between them. Germline lookup yields CDR1 MDHEN and CDR2 SYDVKM. The CDR3 totals 13 residues.

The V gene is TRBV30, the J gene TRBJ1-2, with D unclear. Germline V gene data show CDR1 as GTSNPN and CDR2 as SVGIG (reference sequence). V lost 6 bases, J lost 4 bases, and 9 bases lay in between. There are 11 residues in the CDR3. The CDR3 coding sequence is TGTGCCTGTCTAGATGTCTATGGCTACACCTTC. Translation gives CACLDVYGYTF.

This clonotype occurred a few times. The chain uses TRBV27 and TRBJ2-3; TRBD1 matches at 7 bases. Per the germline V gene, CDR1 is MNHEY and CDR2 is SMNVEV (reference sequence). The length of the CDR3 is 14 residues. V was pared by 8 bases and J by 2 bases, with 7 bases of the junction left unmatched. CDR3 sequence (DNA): TGTGCCAGCCGATGGGGACAGTTCACAGATACGCAGTATTTT. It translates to CASRWGQFTDTQYF.

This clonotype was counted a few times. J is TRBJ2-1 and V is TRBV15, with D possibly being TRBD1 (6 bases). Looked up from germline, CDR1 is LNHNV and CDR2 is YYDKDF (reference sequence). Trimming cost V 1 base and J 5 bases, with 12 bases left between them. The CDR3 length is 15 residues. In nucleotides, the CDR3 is TGTGCCACCAGCAGAGGACTCGGGACAAACAATGAGCAGTTCTTC. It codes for CATSRGLGTNNEQFF.

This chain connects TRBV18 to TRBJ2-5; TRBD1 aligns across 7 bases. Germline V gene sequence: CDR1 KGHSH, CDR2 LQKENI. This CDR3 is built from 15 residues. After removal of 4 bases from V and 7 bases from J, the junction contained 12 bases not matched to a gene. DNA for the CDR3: TGTGCCAGCTCACTCACAGGGGCCTACGTTGGGACCCAGTACTTC. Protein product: CASSLTGAYVGTQYF. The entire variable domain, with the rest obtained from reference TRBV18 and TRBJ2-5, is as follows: NAGVMQNPRHLVRRRGQEARLRCSPMKGHSHVYWYRQLPEEGLKFMVYLQKENIIDESGMPKERFSAEFPKEGPSILRIQQVVRGDSAAYFCASSLTGAYVGTQYFGPGTRLLVL.